The 21 T cell receptor beta chains listed next were all sequenced from one sample in a study of cytomegalovirus exposure and HLA in healthy donors. Use of 60 Vbeta and 13 Jbeta primers characterized the PCR. TCRdb's table, derived via immunoSEQ multiplex PCR, lists solely in-frame clones and lacks some. There are about 72,000 clones in the sample, with roughly 2.7% held by the top ten. The sequenced material came from PBMCs. The receptors come from a man between 35 and 55 years old in good health and CMV-seronegative.

V is TRBV7-9 and J is TRBJ2-2; 12 bases agree with TRBD2. This CDR3 contains 15 residues. Germline V gene sequence: CDR1 SEHNR, CDR2 FQNEAQ (reference sequence). V shed 7 bases, J shed 7 bases, and the junction held 7 bases outside the gene matches. The CDR3 DNA is TGTGCCAGCAACCCTAGCGGGGGGGCGAACGGGGAGCTGTTTTTT. Amino acid sequence: CASNPSGGANGELFF. The full variable domain, completed using reference TRBV7-9 and TRBJ2-2, is DTGVSQNPRHKITKRGQNVTFRCDPISEHNRLYWYRQTLGQGPEFLTYFQNEAQLEKSRLLSDRFSAERPKGSFSTLEIQRTEQGDSAMYLCASNPSGGANGELFFGEGSRLTVL.

The chain employs TRBV6-6 and TRBJ1-1; tentative D call: TRBD1 (5 bases). V was cut by 7 bases and J by 0 bases, with 9 bases left in between. The CDR3 consists of 13 residues. CDR1 and CDR2 (germline): MNHNY, SVGAGI (reference sequence). This CDR3 reads CASMGPVNTEAFF. CDR3 in DNA: TGTGCCAGCATGGGGCCGGTGAACACTGAAGCTTTCTTT.

This chain uses TRBV15 with TRBJ1-4; D may be TRBD1 (5 bases). V lost 4 bases and J lost 2, with 14 bases in between. CDR3 length: 16 amino acids. Germline-derived CDR1 and CDR2 are LNHNV and YYDKDF (reference sequence). CDR3 nucleotide sequence: TGTGCCACCAGCACGCCAGACAGAACTACTAATGAAAAACTGTTTTTT. Translation: CATSTPDRTTNEKLFF.

The chain couples TRBV5-1 to TRBJ1-6; tentative D call: TRBD1 (5 bases). The germline gives CDR1 SGHRS, CDR2 YFSETQ. The CDR3 is 15 residues long. V was cut by 3 bases and J by 9 bases, with 16 bases left in between. The CDR3 DNA is TGCGCCAGCAGCTGGGGACCGCGCGGGGGTTCACCCCTCCACTTT. Translating it yields CASSWGPRGGSPLHF. The full variable domain, in which reference TRBV5-1 and TRBJ1-6 provide the parts outside the CDR3, is KAGVTQTPRYLIKTRGQQVTLSCSPISGHRSVSWYQQTPGQGLQFLFEYFSETQRNKGNFPGRFSGRQFSNSRSEMNVSTLELGDSALYLCASSWGPRGGSPLHFGNGTRLTVT.

The gene calls are TRBV28 and TRBJ1-5; D uncertain. V was pared by 6 bases and J by 5 bases, with 17 bases between. CDR3 length: 15 amino acids. CDR1 is MDHEN and CDR2 is SYDVKM in the germline V gene. The CDR3, as DNA: TGTGCCAGCAGAGCCGGACTTCTTGGGGATCAGCCCCAGCATTTT. Encoded protein: CASRAGLLGDQPQHF.

The V and J genes are TRBV5-1 and TRBJ1-1; D may be TRBD1 (5 bases). CDR1 SGHRS and CDR2 YFSETQ come from the germline V gene. This CDR3 has 15 amino acids. The V gene lost 0 bases and the J gene lost 4 bases, with 13 bases spanning the gap. CDR3: CASSLEGRLFTEAFF. CDR3 coding DNA: TGCGCCAGCAGCTTGGAGGGGCGTTTGTTCACTGAAGCTTTCTTT.

The V call is TRBV27, the J call TRBJ2-7, with a weak D call TRBD1 (5 bases). Germline loops: CDR1 MNHEY, CDR2 SMNVEV (reference sequence). V gave up 2 bases and J gave up 1 base, with 9 bases separating them. The CDR3 consists of 14 residues. CDR3 sequence: CASSLQGPSYEQYF. Here the CDR3 DNA reads TGTGCCAGCAGTTTACAGGGTCCATCCTACGAGCAGTACTTC.

V usage is TRBV30 and J usage is TRBJ1-5; the match to TRBD1 covers 8 bases. Trimming removed 1 base from V and 7 bases from J; junction bases left unmatched: 12. The CDR3 contains 16 residues. Germline lookup yields CDR1 GTSNPN and CDR2 SVGIG (reference sequence). DNA of the CDR3: TGTGCCTGGAGTGCTTCCCCGGACAGGGCTGGACAGCCCCAGCATTTT. Its translation is CAWSASPDRAGQPQHF.

This sequence joins TRBV5-1 and TRBJ1-4, with no clear D. CDR1 and CDR2 from the germline V gene are SGHRS and YFSETQ. CDR3 length: 15 amino acids. The V end was cut by 1 base, the J end by 0 bases, with 7 bases between. As DNA, the CDR3 is TGCGCCAGCAGCTTGCTGTCTGCAACTAATGAAAAACTGTTTTTT. It encodes CASSLLSATNEKLFF. The variable domain in full, completed from reference TRBV5-1 and TRBJ1-4, reads KAGVTQTPRYLIKTRGQQVTLSCSPISGHRSVSWYQQTPGQGLQFLFEYFSETQRNKGNFPGRFSGRQFSNSRSEMNVSTLELGDSALYLCASSLLSATNEKLFFGSGTQLSVL.

This chain uses TRBV27 with TRBJ1-6; possibly TRBD1 for D (5 bases). Germline loops: CDR1 MNHEY, CDR2 SMNVEV (reference sequence). CDR3 length: 12 residues. Trimming cost V 5 bases and J 12 bases, with 11 bases left between them. DNA of the CDR3: TGTGCCAGCAGTCAGCGGGGCGGACCCCTCCACTTT. It specifies CASSQRGGPLHF.

The chain couples TRBV7-2 to TRBJ2-3; no clear D gene. V lost 5 bases, J lost 4 bases, and 7 bases lay in between. This CDR3 has 12 amino acids. From germline, CDR1 is SGHTA and CDR2 FQGNSA. The CDR3 loop is CASSPPADTQYF. The CDR3 DNA is TGTGCCAGCAGCCCCCCTGCAGATACGCAGTATTTT.

The chain couples TRBV11-2 to TRBJ1-6; 8 bases map to TRBD1. The CDR3 is 15 amino acids. The V and J ends lost 6 bases and 6 bases, in that order; junction bases with no gene match: 7. Germline CDR1 reads SGHAT; CDR2 reads FQNNGV. The CDR3 loop reads CASRTDRVFNSPLHF. The CDR3 region has the DNA TGTGCCAGCAGAACGGACAGGGTGTTTAATTCACCCCTCCACTTT. Combining the CDR3 with reference TRBV11-2 and TRBJ1-6 gives the whole variable domain EAGVAQSPRYKIIEKRQSVAFWCNPISGHATLYWYQQILGQGPKLLIQFQNNGVVDDSQLPKDRFSAERLKGVDSTLKIQPAKLEDSAVYLCASRTDRVFNSPLHFGNGTRLTVT.

The chain is built from TRBV5-4 and TRBJ1-4; D is perhaps TRBD1 (5 bases). The CDR3 runs 16 residues. Per the germline V gene, CDR1 is SGHNT and CDR2 is YYREEE (reference sequence). Trimming cost V 5 bases and J 0 bases, with 14 bases left between them. The CDR3 loop reads CASSSRAGATNEKLFF. The DNA for the CDR3 is TGTGCCAGCAGTTCAAGGGCGGGGGCAACTAATGAAAAACTGTTTTTT.

This rearrangement joins TRBV11-3 to TRBJ2-1; TRBD2 matches at 8 bases. The length of the CDR3 is 17 residues. Germline-derived CDR1 and CDR2 are SGHNT and YENEEA. V trimming: 2 bases; J trimming: 2 bases; junction bases outside the gene matches: 8. The CDR3: CASSLRFGSGAYNEQFF. CDR3 sequence (DNA): TGTGCCAGCAGCTTAAGGTTTGGTAGCGGGGCCTACAATGAGCAGTTCTTC.

The genes are TRBV5-1 and TRBJ2-5; 10 positions match TRBD1. The V segment lost 0 bases and the J segment 4 bases; nucleotides outside the gene matches: 6. Germline CDR1 and CDR2: SGHRS and YFSETQ. This CDR3 comprises 16 residues. In nucleotides, the CDR3 is TGCGCCAGCAGCTTGGCTGCGACAGGGGGCCGAGAGACCCAGTACTTC. Its protein product is CASSLAATGGRETQYF.

The chain couples TRBV6-5 to TRBJ2-7; possible D gene TRBD1, 6 bases. The germline V and J ends were trimmed by 4 bases and 2 bases, with 18 bases remaining between them. The germline CDR1 and CDR2 sequences are MNHEY and SVGAGI. The CDR3 is made up of 16 amino acids. CDR3 sequence: CASSFNIPGQTYEQYF. The CDR3 DNA reads TGTGCCAGCAGTTTTAACATCCCGGGACAAACCTACGAGCAGTACTTC.

Frequency places this clone as medium-sized (0.01 to 0.1%). The chain is built from TRBV2 and TRBJ2-1; 7 bases align to TRBD2. Unmatched junction bases numbered 18, after V lost 3 bases and J lost 10 bases. The CDR3 length is 17 residues. Germline loops: CDR1 SNHLY, CDR2 FYNNEI. The CDR3 coding sequence is TGTGCCAGCAGTGATTTACTTGGGCTAGCGGCTCCGGGCGAGCAGTTCTTC. This sequence encodes CASSDLLGLAAPGEQFF.

This sequence joins TRBV25-1 and TRBJ1-5; D is ambiguous. The V and J ends lost 3 bases and 0 bases respectively, with 9 bases between them. Germline CDR1 is MGHDK and CDR2 is SYGVNS. CDR3 length: 15 residues. This CDR3 reads CASSDGGNSNQPQHF. DNA of the CDR3: TGTGCCAGCAGTGATGGCGGAAATAGCAATCAGCCCCAGCATTTT.

The chain carries TRBV18 and TRBJ1-1, with 12 bases aligning to TRBD1. The CDR3 runs to 16 residues. After removal of 4 bases from V and 4 bases from J, the junction contained 7 bases not matched to a gene. Germline lookup yields CDR1 KGHSH and CDR2 LQKENI. CDR3 protein: CASSQGQGARGTEAFF. The CDR3 nucleotides are TGTGCCAGCTCACAGGGACAGGGGGCGAGGGGCACTGAAGCTTTCTTT.

The chain carries TRBV30 and TRBJ1-6; possible D gene TRBD1, 5 bases. Trimming removed 3 bases at V and 5 bases at J, with 8 bases between. The germline V gene encodes CDR1 GTSNPN and CDR2 SVGIG (reference sequence). This CDR3 comprises 13 residues. The CDR3 nucleotides are TGTGCCTGGAGAGGACATAATAATTCACCCCTCCACTTT. This codes for CAWRGHNNSPLHF.

The chain is built from TRBV6-1 and TRBJ1-2; D may be TRBD1 (6 bases). With 5 bases removed from V and 0 bases from J, the gap between germline ends came to 13 bases. Germline V gene lookup returns CDR1 MNHNS and CDR2 SASEGT. The CDR3 extends over 15 amino acids. The CDR3 region is CASSLQGTANYGYTF. The CDR3 DNA reads TGTGCCAGCAGTTTACAGGGCACCGCTAACTATGGCTACACCTTC.